The text below deals with one T cell receptor (beta chain). Antigen: not known. This entry belongs to a study of T cells in localized non-small cell lung cancer. Study outcomes and limitations: A single tumor region was sequenced, leaving heterogeneity possible. It was uninvolved adjacent lung that showed the highest T cell clonality, exceeding tumor. For the top 100 tumor clones, a median roughly 56 also appeared in adjacent lung.

This CDR3 spans 14 amino acids. V was cut by 7 bases and J by 5 bases, with 19 bases left in between. Germline V gives CDR1 SQVTM, CDR2 ANQGSEA. Some clones are missing from TCRdb's copy, which holds only in-frame ones; the method was immunoSEQ multiplex PCR. The sample has tens of thousands of clones; 75% to 90% are singletons. The starting material was peripheral blood mononuclear cells, obtained before any cancer treatment. The chain joins TRBV29-1 to TRBJ2-3; D might be TRBD2 (5 bases). The source is a male donor older than 55 with stage II lung adenocarcinoma. The CDR3 loop reads CSAGASLAGDTQYF. CDR3 in DNA: TGCAGCGCCGGAGCTAGCTTAGCTGGAGATACGCAGTATTTT.